This record covers a single T cell receptor (beta chain). Germline V lookup: CDR1 SGHNT, CDR2 YYREEE (reference sequence). This CDR3 is 16 amino acids long. J was trimmed by 5 bases and V by 4 bases; bases with no gene match: 9. Clones were sequenced by immunoSEQ multiplex PCR, and TCRdb holds only the in-frame ones, with some missing. In the table there are under 55,000 clones, about 92% of which are singletons. This sample stems from a study of T cell changes during pregnancy in multiple sclerosis. This material consisted of CD4+ T cells from peripheral blood mononuclear cells, taken before pregnancy. The clonotype originates from a female donor with multiple sclerosis, enrolled in a pregnancy study. V and J are TRBV5-4 and TRBJ2-5; the match to TRBD2 covers 12 bases. The CDR3 loop is CASSLPSGRAGETQYF. Written as DNA, the CDR3 is TGTGCCAGCAGCCTTCCTAGCGGGAGGGCCGGGGAGACCCAGTACTTC.